The next 25 T cell receptor beta chains were all read from a single sample in a study of technical replicates of blood from a few donors. The protocol was immunoSEQ multiplex PCR, while the TCRdb copy is restricted to in-frame clones and leaves out a portion. The sample holds 79,000 or so clones, approximately 91% seen once. The source material was T cells isolated from PBMCs. The source of these receptors is a human donor in good health.

The chain uses TRBV19 and TRBJ2-7; 7 bases are a match to TRBD2. Trimming cost V 4 bases and J 3 bases; bases outside gene matches: 9. In germline, CDR1 is LNHDA, CDR2 SQIVND (reference sequence). CDR3 length: 15 residues. The CDR3 spells CASSREGTSFYEQYF. For the CDR3, the DNA is TGTGCCAGTAGTAGGGAGGGGACTTCATTCTACGAGCAGTACTTC.

CDR3 region: CASSDPTAGVDEDTQYF. CDR3 DNA: TGTGCCAGCAGCGACCCGACAGCGGGAGTTGATGAAGATACGCAGTATTTT. The genes are TRBV9 and TRBJ2-3; 8 positions match TRBD2. Germline V gives CDR1 SGDLS, CDR2 YYNGEE. The J segment lost 5 bases and the V segment lost 3 bases, leaving 14 bases of the junction unmatched. This CDR3 has 17 amino acids.

V is TRBV6-5 and J is TRBJ1-1; tentative D call: TRBD1 (5 bases). In germline, CDR1 is MNHEY, CDR2 SVGAGI. The CDR3 is made up of 15 amino acids. Trimming shortened V by 2 bases and J by 1 base, and 11 bases separated the two germline ends. The CDR3 loop reads CASSYHGHPNTEAFF. In DNA, the CDR3 is TGTGCCAGCAGTTACCACGGACACCCGAACACTGAAGCTTTCTTT.

The genes are TRBV18 and TRBJ1-2; a possible D gene is TRBD1 (6 bases). V was trimmed by 0 bases and J by 6 bases, leaving 8 bases between them. Germline V gene sequence: CDR1 KGHSH, CDR2 LQKENI. This CDR3 is built from 13 residues. The chain's CDR3 is CASSPPQGNGYTF. In nucleotides, the CDR3 is TGTGCCAGCTCACCACCCCAGGGGAATGGCTACACCTTC.

CDR3 residues: CSVRQGFGTEAFF. Here the CDR3 DNA reads TGCAGCGTACGACAGGGTTTTGGCACTGAAGCTTTCTTT. This chain uses TRBV29-1 with TRBJ1-1; 7 bases map to TRBD1. This CDR3 has 13 amino acids. Germline V CDR1 and CDR2: SQVTM, ANQGSEA. Trimming removed 6 bases from V and 4 bases from J; junction bases left unmatched: 8.

The genes are TRBV19 and TRBJ1-2; the D is unclear. Germline CDR1 reads LNHDA; CDR2 reads SQIVND (reference sequence). The CDR3 is made up of 17 amino acids. The V end lost 5 bases, the J end lost 1 base, and 20 bases lay between the germline ends. The CDR3 nucleotides are TGTGCCAGTAGTTTCGCTGGGCCCCCCGTAATTAACTATGGCTACACCTTC. This translates into CASSFAGPPVINYGYTF.

CDR3 residues: CASSLEFVREEFTGELFF. The CDR3 DNA reads as TGTGCCAGCAGCTTGGAATTCGTACGGGAGGAATTTACCGGGGAGCTGTTTTTT. The chain is built from TRBV5-8 and TRBJ2-2, with TRBD2 matching over 7 bases. Germline CDR1 reads SGHTS; CDR2 reads YDEGEE. CDR3 size: 18 residues. V shed 0 bases and J 5 bases; nucleotides not matched to a gene: 13.

The CDR3 sequence is CASSEGTDYEQYF. The DNA of the CDR3 is TGTGCCAGCAGTGAAGGGACAGACTACGAGCAGTACTTC. The rearrangement uses TRBV2 and TRBJ2-7; the D gene is possibly TRBD1 (6 bases). Looked up from germline, CDR1 is SNHLY and CDR2 is FYNNEI. Trimming took 1 base from V and 3 from J, leaving 7 bases between them. CDR3 size: 13 residues.

V and J are TRBV29-1 and TRBJ2-1; D not certain. CDR1 and CDR2 (germline): SQVTM, ANQGSEA. Trimming removed 7 bases at V and 0 bases at J, with 10 bases between. The CDR3 is 13 amino acids. The CDR3 nucleotides read TGCAGCGCTGAGCTTAGCTCCTACAATGAGCAGTTCTTC. Protein sequence: CSAELSSYNEQFF.

The chain carries TRBV6-1 and TRBJ2-5, with D maybe TRBD2 (6 bases). V was cut by 3 bases and J by 5 bases, with 22 bases left in between. CDR3 length equals 17 residues. CDR1 is MNHNS, CDR2 SASEGT, per germline. This CDR3 is CASSDHLTSFSVETQYF. DNA for the CDR3: TGTGCCAGCAGTGACCACTTGACTAGTTTTTCGGTGGAGACCCAGTACTTC.

This chain uses TRBV20-1 with TRBJ2-7, with D unclear. V was cut by 2 bases and J by 5 bases, with 7 bases left in between. The CDR3 is 11 residues long. Germline V gene data show CDR1 as DFQATT and CDR2 as SNEGSKA (reference sequence). CDR3: CSARIVNEQYF. The CDR3, as DNA: TGCAGTGCTAGAATAGTTAACGAGCAGTACTTC.

This chain links TRBV27 with TRBJ2-7; tentative D call: TRBD1 (6 bases). The V gene's germline CDR1 is MNHEY and CDR2 SMNVEV (reference sequence). CDR3 length: 14 residues. Between the trimmed V and J ends, which lost 2 bases and 2 bases, there was a span of 10 bases. The CDR3 loop is CASSLQGYPYEQYF. CDR3 nucleotides: TGTGCCAGCAGTTTACAGGGGTACCCCTACGAGCAGTACTTC.

The chain uses TRBV20-1 and TRBJ1-2, with 7 bases identical to TRBD1. The CDR3 extends over 11 amino acids. Germline CDR1 DFQATT, CDR2 SNEGSKA (reference sequence). The CDR3 loop is CSALRGNGYTF. DNA of the CDR3: TGCAGCGCGCTCAGGGGGAATGGCTACACCTTC.

The chain employs TRBV9 and TRBJ2-1; 9 bases line up with TRBD2. The CDR3 has 15 residues. Per the germline V gene, CDR1 is SGDLS and CDR2 is YYNGEE. The V gene end was trimmed by 3 bases and the J gene end by 0 bases; junction bases not matched to a gene: 1. The CDR3 coding sequence is TGTGCCAGCAGCGATAGCGGGAGCTCCTACAATGAGCAGTTCTTC. As protein: CASSDSGSSYNEQFF.

The rearrangement uses TRBV28 and TRBJ2-7; D is possibly TRBD1 (5 bases). Germline CDR1 and CDR2: MDHEN and SYDVKM. The CDR3 is made up of 14 amino acids. Trimming took 3 bases from V and 0 from J, leaving 9 bases between them. The CDR3 DNA reads as TGTGCCAGCAGTTTGGCAGGGAACTCCTACGAGCAGTACTTC. It codes for CASSLAGNSYEQYF. The variable domain in full, with the rest retrieved from reference TRBV28 and TRBJ2-7, is DVKVTQSSRYLVKRTGEKVFLECVQDMDHENMFWYRQDPGLGLRLIYFSYDVKMKEKGDIPEGYSVSREKKERFSLILESASTNQTSMYLCASSLAGNSYEQYFGPGTRLTVT.

This clone was recorded only once. This chain uses TRBV6-1 with TRBJ2-1, with unresolved D. CDR1 and CDR2 from the germline V gene are MNHNS and SASEGT. The CDR3 has 13 residues. The germline V and J ends were trimmed by 5 bases and 2 bases, with 7 bases remaining between them. This CDR3 reads CASSLGTYNEQFF. CDR3 nucleotides: TGTGCCAGCAGTCTTGGCACCTACAATGAGCAGTTCTTC.

The chain is built from TRBV11-2 and TRBJ1-5; D gene uncertain. Looked up from germline, CDR1 is SGHAT and CDR2 is FQNNGV. The CDR3 totals 14 residues. Trimming left V 1 base short and J 4 bases short, with 8 bases between. The DNA of the CDR3 is TGTGCCAGCAGCTTAGGGTACAGTAATCAGCCCCAGCATTTT. Translation gives CASSLGYSNQPQHF.

The chain carries TRBV13 and TRBJ1-2; 8 nucleotides agree with TRBD1. With 2 bases clipped from V and 3 bases from J, the junction kept 8 bases outside the gene matches. This CDR3 has 16 residues. Germline loops: CDR1 PRHDT, CDR2 FYEKMQ (reference sequence). CDR3 nucleotide sequence: TGTGCCAGCAGCTTAAAGGGCAGGGGGCCTGACTATGGCTACACCTTC. Translating it yields CASSLKGRGPDYGYTF.

The chain uses TRBV7-9 and TRBJ1-2, with D possibly TRBD1 on 5 matching bases. The germline gives CDR1 SEHNR, CDR2 FQNEAQ (reference sequence). V dropped 1 base and J dropped 0 bases, with 15 bases sitting between them. The CDR3 is made up of 17 amino acids. DNA of the CDR3: TGTGCCAGCAGCTTAGACGCAGGGTCTAGGCCTAACTATGGCTACACCTTC. Its translation: CASSLDAGSRPNYGYTF.

The CDR3 region is CASRPGTPTGELFF. In DNA, the CDR3 is TGTGCCAGCAGGCCCGGGACTCCCACCGGGGAGCTGTTTTTT. The chain links TRBV7-2 to TRBJ2-2; weak D call: TRBD2 (6 bases). The CDR3 has 14 amino acids. Germline CDR1 SGHTA, CDR2 FQGNSA. Trimming took 6 bases from V and 4 from J, leaving 12 bases between them.

V usage is TRBV29-1 and J usage is TRBJ2-2; D not certain. The germline CDR1 and CDR2 sequences are SQVTM and ANQGSEA. V gave up 7 bases and J gave up 0 bases, with 9 bases separating them. CDR3 length equals 13 residues. The CDR3 DNA follows: TGCAGCGCGAACAGTGCGAACACCGGGGAGCTGTTTTTT. Amino acid sequence: CSANSANTGELFF.

The chain links TRBV7-2 to TRBJ2-2; D uncertain. Germline V lookup: CDR1 SGHTA, CDR2 FQGNSA. The V and J ends lost 7 bases and 4 bases respectively, with 4 bases between them. CDR3 length: 11 amino acids. In DNA form, the CDR3 reads TGTGCCAGCACTATCACCGGGGAGCTGTTTTTT. Translating it yields CASTITGELFF.

The chain joins TRBV5-4 to TRBJ2-7; TRBD2 agrees at 12 bases. Trimming took 0 bases from V and 4 from J; bases not matched to a gene: 5. The CDR3 sequence is 16 residues long. Looked up from germline, CDR1 is SGHNT and CDR2 is YYREEE (reference sequence). This CDR3 reads CASSLETGTSGYEQYF. The CDR3 region has the DNA TGTGCCAGCAGCTTGGAGACCGGGACTAGCGGGTACGAGCAGTACTTC.

The chain recombines TRBV20-1 with TRBJ2-3, with D maybe TRBD2 (6 bases). CDR1 is DFQATT, CDR2 SNEGSKA, per germline (reference sequence). The CDR3 has 11 residues. CDR3 nucleotides: TGCAGCACTAGCCCCACAGATACGCAGTATTTT. Translated: CSTSPTDTQYF.

This chain uses TRBV5-1 with TRBJ2-1; the D gene is possibly TRBD2 (5 bases). Germline CDR1 and CDR2: SGHRS and YFSETQ. CDR3 length: 16 residues. The V gene lost 1 base and the J gene lost 0 bases, with 11 bases spanning the gap. In DNA, the CDR3 is TGCGCCAGCAGCTTGCGGGGTCATAGCTCCTACAATGAGCAGTTCTTC. As protein: CASSLRGHSSYNEQFF. The full variable domain, in which reference TRBV5-1 and TRBJ2-1 provide the parts outside the CDR3, is KAGVTQTPRYLIKTRGQQVTLSCSPISGHRSVSWYQQTPGQGLQFLFEYFSETQRNKGNFPGRFSGRQFSNSRSEMNVSTLELGDSALYLCASSLRGHSSYNEQFFGPGTRLTVL.